The entry below gives a single TCR beta chain sequence along with its context. This clonotype was detected ten times or more. The antigen this receptor binds is unknown. One base away there is no much larger clone; base qualities are not given. The data derive from a study of blood T cells in healthy people across ages (dated by TCRdb to about 2015). Study-wide context: In model experiments, template switching captured about one uniquely barcoded TCR beta cDNA molecule for every two T cells. Age-related changes in TCR beta repertoire diversity were measured in the study by deep sequencing normalized with unique cDNA molecular identifiers. The donors were divided into four age groups: young (average about 16 years), middle-aged (about 39), aged (roughly 66) and long-lived (82). Donors of different ages were randomly distributed across sequencing lanes to avoid experimental bias. The study analyzed two additional independent replicas of 1 million unique cDNA reads from the same blood draw for two donors, one aged 18 to 29 and one aged 80 or older. The study at large found these results: As age increased, observed TCR beta diversity per million T cells dropped in a roughly linear way, and a significant reduction was already evident by age about 40. Total diversity estimates from one million sequenced T cells were considered lower bounds and underestimates. Compared with the aged group, the long-lived group had more naive CD4+ T cells, fewer expanded clones and increased TCR diversity, a pattern suggesting age selection. A strong correlation was found between observed TCR beta diversity and the percentage of naive T cells measured by flow cytometry. Since profiling was done on bulk unsorted PBMCs, naive and antigen-experienced compartments could not be conclusively compared. Because the CMV infection status of the donors was unknown, age-related changes in expanded clonotypes may potentially have been confounded.

Donors were 35 to 40 systemically healthy Caucasian individuals from Russia aged about 6 to 100 years. Roughly 9.5 milliliters of peripheral blood were drawn from each donor into EDTA-treated Vacutainer tubes. PBMCs were isolated by Ficoll-Paque density-gradient centrifugation, with at least 6 million obtained per sample. Total RNA, at least 6 micrograms per sample, was extracted from PBMCs with Trizol reagent. Naive CD45RAhigh/CD27high T cell percentages were measured by flow cytometry on a PBMC aliquot from every donor. The germline V gene supplies CDR1 SGHRS and CDR2 YFSETQ. V is clipped by 3 bases and J by 3 bases, and the sequence between their germline boundaries is 25 bases long. The CDR3 sequence holds 18 residues, the cysteine and phenylalanine included. Only CDR3 DNA is held: 54 bases, read in frame from base 1. The library was made by 5' RACE. TCRdb lists the instrument as Illumina HiSeq 2500. A second PCR of about 6 to 11 cycles was performed with a sample-barcoded 5' primer and a J-beta primer mix. A unique molecular identifier was introduced onto each TCR beta cDNA molecule by a template-switch 5' adaptor carrying 12 random nucleotides. At least 3 million CDR3-containing paired-end reads were obtained from each sample. All of the RNA was converted into first-strand cDNA using the Mint cDNA synthesis kit, with a TRBC-specific oligonucleotide serving as the primer. After uracil-DNA glycosylase treatment, a first 18-cycle PCR used universal primers M1SS and BC2_uni_R on all cDNA. In the original analysis: Normalization of each sample was performed by random selection of 1 million high-quality reads, each carrying a distinct molecular identifier. Instead of being binned into consensus sequences, reads with shared molecular identifiers were discarded. MiTCR, with a Q25 quality threshold and the strictest error-elimination algorithm, was used for CDR3 identification, clonotype clustering and error correction. A nonparametric unseen species model with Euler transformation was used to estimate lower-bound total TCR beta diversity. Using fastp at Q25 and MiXCR, TCRdb reprocessed the public reads and kept productive beta chains. A single entry per CDR3 protein holds the most common genes and DNA from its merged rows. The V and J calls follow TCRdb's processing rather than the paper's. For this sample there are fewer than 800,000 distinct CDR3 sequences; less than 40% appear just once. The ten largest make up less than 20% of the sample.

The sequence joins TRBV5-1 to TRBJ2-7, with the D segment identity uncertain. The TCR originated in a woman of 80 years or more in good health. Donor details come from another sample of the same person, matched by shared clones. Sequencing was carried out using blood. The DNA reads TGCGCCAGCAGCTCGACCTTTCTCACCCCCCAGGACGGCTACGAGCAGTACTTC. This gives the protein CASSSTFLTPQDGYEQYF. Where the CDR3 stops, the reference TRBV5-1 and TRBJ2-7 genes take over; the full variable domain is KAGVTQTPRYLIKTRGQQVTLSCSPISGHRSVSWYQQTPGQGLQFLFEYFSETQRNKGNFPGRFSGRQFSNSRSEMNVSTLELGDSALYLCASSSTFLTPQDGYEQYFGPGTRLTVT.